This TCR beta chain was retrieved from a study of T cell repertoires in cytomegalovirus infection. On the study more broadly: Recently described HLA-C-restricted plus well-studied HLA-B-restricted CMV epitopes were used. Carrying CMV and the relevant HLA type showed in public TCR beta signatures. The study's findings and limits: Clonotypes of TCR beta that were HLA-C-restricted and CMV-specific dominated the ex vivo response.

TCRdb reprocessed the reads with MiXCR, giving one entry per CDR3 protein. The sample records roughly 350,000 distinct CDR3 sequences, roughly 34% being singletons. Germline V gene data show CDR1 as SGHTA and CDR2 as FQGNSA. V was cut by 3 bases and J by 6 bases, with 12 bases left in between. This CDR3 contains 14 residues. On this clonotype itself: What it binds is not known.

This sequence was found in a human donor in good health (CMV status not recorded). Some clones in this sample may be carry-over from other donors' samples. The sample was cultured PBMCs, taken from culture after CMV antigen stimulation. V is TRBV7-2 and J is TRBJ2-1; the D gene could be TRBD1 or TRBD2 (6 bases each). CDR3 sequence: CASSFLRGANEQFF. The CDR3 nucleotides are TGTGCCAGCAGCTTTTTGAGGGGGGCCAATGAGCAGTTCTTC.